These 21 T cell receptor beta chains share one sample of origin, sequenced in a study of blood T cell repertoires in COVID-19. Profiled with immunoSEQ multiplex PCR; TCRdb holds only in-frame clones, not every one. This table holds around 470,000 clones, nearly 90% found once. The source material was peripheral blood. These receptors all stem from a young man with COVID-19, enrolled during active disease.

The gene calls are TRBV25-1 and TRBJ2-2; tentatively, D is TRBD1 (6 bases). The germline CDR1 and CDR2 sequences are MGHDK and SYGVNS. This CDR3 has 16 amino acids. The germline V and J ends were trimmed by 4 bases and 1 base, with 13 bases remaining between them. The CDR3 DNA reads as TGTGCCAGCAGTGGCCCAACAGGGCAGAACACCGGGGAGCTGTTTTTT. Its translation is CASSGPTGQNTGELFF.

This chain uses TRBV6-5 with TRBJ2-7; no clear D. Per the germline V gene, CDR1 is MNHEY and CDR2 is SVGAGI. Trimming stripped 6 bases from V and 4 bases from J, with 19 bases between. The length of the CDR3 is 15 residues. Written as DNA, the CDR3 is TGTGCCAGCAGCCCGCCTAGTTCTCGGTTTTACGAGCAGTACTTC. This codes for CASSPPSSRFYEQYF.

The CDR3 nucleotides read TGTGCCAGCAGCTTAGCGGTAACAGCTGGAAACACCATATATTTT. This translates into CASSLAVTAGNTIYF. The chain recombines TRBV7-8 with TRBJ1-3; D ambiguous. The germline V gene has CDR1 SGHVS and CDR2 FQNEAQ. The V gene lost 0 bases and the J gene lost 2 bases, with 8 bases spanning the gap. The CDR3 is made up of 15 amino acids.

This CDR3 reads CASSQAQGLNQPQHF. DNA for the CDR3: TGCGCCAGCAGCCAAGCACAGGGTCTTAATCAGCCCCAGCATTTT. The rearrangement links TRBV4-1 to TRBJ1-5; weak D call: TRBD1 (6 bases). Germline assignment: CDR1 MGHRA and CDR2 YSYEKL. This CDR3 contains 15 residues. V gave up 1 base and J gave up 4 bases, with 11 bases separating them.

The CDR3 is CASSLDDRFSGNTIYF. The CDR3 DNA is TGTGCCAGCAGCTTAGATGACAGGTTCTCTGGAAACACCATATATTTT. The J gene is TRBJ1-3, the V gene TRBV11-2; TRBD1 is a possible D gene (6 bases). Trimming pared 0 bases from V and 0 bases from J, leaving 9 bases between. Per the germline V gene, CDR1 is SGHAT and CDR2 is FQNNGV. This CDR3 comprises 16 residues.

This clone has a handful of counts. The chain combines TRBV3-1 (or the pseudogene TRBV3-2) with TRBJ1-1, with TRBD1 identical over 8 bases. The CDR3 covers 15 residues. The ends lost 2 bases at V and 5 bases at J; junction bases unmatched: 7. The germline V gene encodes CDR1 LGHDT and CDR2 YNNKEL (reference sequence). CDR3 region: CASSQQQGGRTEAFF. CDR3 bases: TGTGCCAGCAGCCAACAACAGGGGGGGAGGACTGAAGCTTTCTTT.

V usage is TRBV27 and J usage is TRBJ1-2; 11 bases fit TRBD1. Unmatched junction bases numbered 5, after V lost 6 bases and J lost 5 bases. The germline gives CDR1 MNHEY, CDR2 SMNVEV (reference sequence). The CDR3 is 14 residues long. The CDR3 nucleotides are TGTGCCAGCAGAACGGGACAGGGGGTGTATGGCTACACCTTC. Its protein product is CASRTGQGVYGYTF.

The chain couples TRBV14 to TRBJ1-1; D is perhaps TRBD1 (5 bases). Germline V gene data show CDR1 as SGHDN and CDR2 as FVKESK. V was cut by 0 bases and J by 10 bases, with 9 bases left in between. This CDR3 spans 12 amino acids. CDR3 loop: CASSQDQGGAFF. The CDR3 DNA is TGTGCCAGCAGCCAAGATCAGGGTGGAGCTTTCTTT.

In nucleotides, the CDR3 is TGTGCCAGCAGCGGCGGGGGGGGGTATAAAGAGACCCAGTACTTC. Its protein is CASSGGGGYKETQYF. The chain employs TRBV5-4 and TRBJ2-5; 9 nucleotides match TRBD2. The CDR3 has 15 amino acids. Germline V gives CDR1 SGHNT, CDR2 YYREEE (reference sequence). V was pared by 4 bases and J by 3 bases, with 7 bases of the junction left unmatched.

J is TRBJ2-1 and V is TRBV19; TRBD2 matches at 7 bases. CDR3 length equals 15 residues. The V gene end was trimmed by 3 bases and the J gene end by 1 base; junction bases not matched to a gene: 3. The germline CDR1 and CDR2 sequences are LNHDA and SQIVND (reference sequence). The CDR3 spells CASSMWGGSYNEQFF. The CDR3 DNA sequence: TGTGCCAGTAGTATGTGGGGGGGTTCCTACAATGAGCAGTTCTTC.

The chain recombines TRBV2 with TRBJ1-4; D not resolved. V was pared by 6 bases and J by 0 bases, with 8 bases between. Germline loops: CDR1 SNHLY, CDR2 FYNNEI. The CDR3 is made up of 14 amino acids. In nucleotides, the CDR3 is TGTGCCAGCAGACCGGGATCAACTAATGAAAAACTGTTTTTT. It specifies CASRPGSTNEKLFF.

The chain employs TRBV5-4 and TRBJ2-1, with 8 positions matching TRBD1. Germline loops: CDR1 SGHNT, CDR2 YYREEE (reference sequence). The V segment lost 3 bases and the J segment 4 bases; nucleotides outside the gene matches: 6. The CDR3 spans 15 residues. The CDR3 DNA sequence: TGTGCCAGCAGCTCCCAGGGGGCGCCGTACAATGAGCAGTTCTTC. Protein: CASSSQGAPYNEQFF.

V gene TRBV6-6 combines with J gene TRBJ1-3; D gene uncertain. Trimming stripped 6 bases from V and 4 bases from J, with 10 bases between. The germline V gene encodes CDR1 MNHNY and CDR2 SVGAGI (reference sequence). CDR3 length: 13 residues. CDR3 bases: TGTGCCAGCAGCCCCCACGCGGGAAACACCATATATTTT. Protein: CASSPHAGNTIYF.

The chain is built from TRBV28 and TRBJ2-3; TRBD2 is a possible D gene (6 bases). Germline assignment: CDR1 MDHEN and CDR2 SYDVKM. V was shortened by 4 bases and J by 2 bases, with 13 bases between the two germline ends. This CDR3 spans 15 amino acids. The CDR3 DNA follows: TGTGCCAGCAGTTGGCGACGGGGGAACACAGATACGCAGTATTTT. Translation gives CASSWRRGNTDTQYF.

This chain connects TRBV4-1 to TRBJ2-5, with TRBD2 identical over 9 bases. The CDR3 is 17 amino acids. Losses at the gene ends were 4 bases for V and 4 bases for J; bases not matched to a gene: 13. Germline assignment: CDR1 MGHRA and CDR2 YSYEKL. This chain's CDR3 is CASSRGVPLAGAETQYF. CDR3 nucleotides: TGCGCCAGCAGCCGAGGGGTTCCGTTAGCGGGGGCAGAGACCCAGTACTTC.

V and J are TRBV2 and TRBJ2-1, with 12 bases aligning to TRBD2. This CDR3 is 15 amino acids long. Trimming at V came to 3 bases and at J to 7 bases, leaving 4 bases not matched to a gene. Looked up from germline, CDR1 is SNHLY and CDR2 is FYNNEI. Here the CDR3 reads CASSEWTSGMNEQFF. CDR3 sequence (DNA): TGTGCCAGCAGTGAGTGGACTAGCGGGATGAATGAGCAGTTCTTC.

Concerning this clone itself: Within the sample, other DNA sequences also encode this same CDR3. V gene TRBV7-9 combines with J gene TRBJ2-7; tentatively, D is TRBD2 (5 bases). V was shortened by 6 bases and J by 2 bases, with 11 bases between the two germline ends. CDR3 length: 13 residues. Looked up from germline, CDR1 is SEHNR and CDR2 is FQNEAQ (reference sequence). Here the CDR3 reads CASSPREPYEQYF. CDR3 DNA: TGTGCCAGCAGTCCAAGGGAGCCCTACGAGCAGTACTTC.

The chain joins TRBV18 to TRBJ2-3; D possibly corresponds to TRBD2 (5 bases). V was trimmed by 0 bases and J by 4 bases, leaving 8 bases between them. This CDR3 comprises 14 residues. Germline CDR1 KGHSH, CDR2 LQKENI. For the CDR3, the DNA is TGTGCCAGCTCACCACCGGGAGTTGCAGATACGCAGTATTTT. Protein: CASSPPGVADTQYF.

This clone came up once. The sample contains more than one DNA sequence encoding this CDR3. The chain joins TRBV9 to TRBJ2-1, with 7 nucleotides matching TRBD2. The CDR3 covers 15 residues. Germline V CDR1 and CDR2: SGDLS, YYNGEE. V lost 0 bases and J lost 1; bases outside the gene matches: 1. DNA of the CDR3: TGTGCCAGCAGCGTAGGCGGGGGATCCTACAATGAGCAGTTCTTC. Translating gives CASSVGGGSYNEQFF.

The chain joins TRBV30 to TRBJ1-1, with D tentatively TRBD1 (5 bases). Germline V CDR1 and CDR2: GTSNPN, SVGIG (reference sequence). The germline V and J ends were trimmed by 0 bases and 4 bases, with 12 bases remaining between them. The CDR3 extends over 14 amino acids. Written as DNA, the CDR3 is TGTGCCTGGAGTGTACAGATGGGGGGCACTGAAGCTTTCTTT. Residues: CAWSVQMGGTEAFF.

The CDR3 spells CASSFLVAGGYNEQFF. CDR3 coding DNA: TGTGCCAGCAGCTTTCTGGTAGCAGGGGGATACAATGAGCAGTTCTTC. J is TRBJ2-1 and V is TRBV5-4, with TRBD1 identical over 7 bases. Trimming at V came to 2 bases and at J to 4 bases, leaving 9 bases not matched to a gene. The CDR3 sequence is 16 residues long. Germline V lookup: CDR1 SGHNT, CDR2 YYREEE (reference sequence). Based on the CDR3 plus reference TRBV5-4 and TRBJ2-1, the full variable domain is ETGVTQSPTHLIKTRGQQVTLRCSSQSGHNTVSWYQQALGQGPQFIFQYYREEENGRGNFPPRFSGLQFPNYSSELNVNALELDDSALYLCASSFLVAGGYNEQFFGPGTRLTVL.